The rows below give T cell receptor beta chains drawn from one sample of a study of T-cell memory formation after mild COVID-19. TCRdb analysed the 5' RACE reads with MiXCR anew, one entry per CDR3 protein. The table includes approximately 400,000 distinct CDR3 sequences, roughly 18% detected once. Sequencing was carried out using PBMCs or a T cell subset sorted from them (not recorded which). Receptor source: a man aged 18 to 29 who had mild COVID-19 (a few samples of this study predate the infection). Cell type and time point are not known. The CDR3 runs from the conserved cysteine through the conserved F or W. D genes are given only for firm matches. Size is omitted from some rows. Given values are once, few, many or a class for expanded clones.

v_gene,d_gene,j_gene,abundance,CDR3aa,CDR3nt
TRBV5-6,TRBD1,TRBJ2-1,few,CASRLPGGNEQFF,TGTGCCAGCAGGCTCCCAGGGGGCAATGAGCAGTTCTTC
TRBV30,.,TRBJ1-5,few,CAWSGGDQPQHF,TGTGCCTGGAGTGGGGGGGATCAGCCCCAGCATTTT
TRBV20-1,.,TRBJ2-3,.,CSAEDRSTDTQYF,TGCAGTGCTGAAGACCGAAGCACAGATACGCAGTATTTT
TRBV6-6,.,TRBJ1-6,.,CASSYRDGGAFNSPLHF,TGTGCCAGCAGTTACAGGGATGGGGGCGCGTTTAACTCACCCCTCCACTTT
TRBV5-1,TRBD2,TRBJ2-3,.,CASTLAGKGADTQYF,TGCGCCAGCACCTTAGCGGGGAAGGGGGCAGATACGCAGTATTTT
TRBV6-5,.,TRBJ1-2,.,CASRATRGGYGYTF,TGTGCCAGCAGAGCGACGCGGGGTGGCTATGGCTACACCTTC
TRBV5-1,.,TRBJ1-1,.,CASSLREANTEAFF,TGCGCCAGCAGCTTGAGGGAAGCCAACACTGAAGCTTTCTTT
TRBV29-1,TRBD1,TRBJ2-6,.,CSVSRTGGAFGANVLTF,TGCAGCGTTAGTCGGACAGGGGGCGCGTTTGGGGCCAACGTCCTGACTTTC
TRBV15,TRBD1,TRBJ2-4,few,CATSRSRQGEKNIQYF,TGTGCCACCAGCAGATCGCGACAGGGGGAGAAAAACATTCAGTACTTC
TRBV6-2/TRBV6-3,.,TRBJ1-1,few,CASTGRNTEAFF,TGTGCCAGCACCGGGAGGAACACTGAAGCTTTCTTT
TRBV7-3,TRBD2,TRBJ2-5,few,CASSLSGGASQETQYF,TGTGCCAGCAGCTTAAGCGGGGGAGCAAGCCAAGAGACCCAGTACTTC
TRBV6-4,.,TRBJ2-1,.,CASSAQGGGLYNEQFF,TGTGCCAGCAGCGCCCAAGGGGGGGGGCTCTACAATGAGCAGTTCTTC
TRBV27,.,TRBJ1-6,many,CASLPSWGGNSPLHF,TGTGCCAGCCTTCCGTCATGGGGCGGGAATTCACCCCTCCACTTT
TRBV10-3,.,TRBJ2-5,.,CAISERGIETQYF,TGTGCCATCAGTGAACGGGGAATAGAGACCCAGTACTTC
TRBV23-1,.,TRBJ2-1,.,CASSHDGRDRMPNEQFF,TGCGCCAGCAGTCATGACGGGAGGGACAGGATGCCCAATGAGCAGTTCTTC
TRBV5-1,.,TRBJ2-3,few,CASSFGPATDTQYF,TGCGCCAGCAGCTTTGGACCGGCCACAGATACGCAGTATTTT
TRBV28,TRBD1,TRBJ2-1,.,CASSSGQLNEQFF,TGTGCCAGCAGTTCGGGACAGCTCAATGAGCAGTTCTTC
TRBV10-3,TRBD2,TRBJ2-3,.,CAIGTGGRPGDADTQYF,TGTGCCATCGGGACGGGAGGAAGGCCTGGGGACGCAGATACGCAGTATTTT
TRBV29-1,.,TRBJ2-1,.,CSGARVLSYNEQFF,TGCAGCGGGGCCCGGGTTCTCTCCTACAATGAGCAGTTCTTC
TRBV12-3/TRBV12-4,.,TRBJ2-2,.,CASSLAGQVNTGELFF,TGTGCCAGCAGTTTAGCGGGGCAGGTGAACACCGGGGAGCTGTTTTTT
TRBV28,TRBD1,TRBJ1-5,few,CASSPTGQGYQPQHF,TGTGCCAGCAGCCCAACCGGACAGGGTTATCAGCCCCAGCATTTT
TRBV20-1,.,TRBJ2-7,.,CSARRFSLGEQYF,TGCAGTGCTAGAAGGTTCTCCCTGGGGGAGCAGTACTTC
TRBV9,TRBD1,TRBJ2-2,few,CASSPPGQSGPGELFF,TGTGCCAGCAGCCCGCCGGGACAGTCGGGCCCCGGGGAGCTGTTTTTT
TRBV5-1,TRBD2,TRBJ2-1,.,CASRGGTSGYNEQFF,TGCGCCAGCAGGGGCGGGACTAGCGGGTACAATGAGCAGTTCTTC
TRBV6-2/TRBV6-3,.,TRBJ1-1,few,CASSYEGGGTEAFF,TGTGCCAGCAGTTATGAAGGCGGGGGCACTGAAGCTTTCTTT
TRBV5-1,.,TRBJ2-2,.,CASSLDLPGTGELFF,TGCGCCAGCAGCCTGGACTTACCCGGCACCGGGGAGCTGTTTTTT
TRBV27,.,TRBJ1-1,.,CASSNPGRREIF,TGTGCCAGCAGTAACCCCGGTCGGCGAGAGATCTTT
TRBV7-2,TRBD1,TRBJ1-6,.,CASSLRGGTRSPLHF,TGTGCCAGCAGCTTGAGAGGGGGCACGCGTTCACCCCTCCACTTT
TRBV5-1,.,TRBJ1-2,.,CASSGGSHYGYTF,TGCGCCAGCAGCGGGGGCTCCCACTATGGCTACACCTTC
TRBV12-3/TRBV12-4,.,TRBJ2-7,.,CASSLSVHEQYF,TGTGCCAGCAGTTTGTCCGTCCACGAGCAGTACTTC
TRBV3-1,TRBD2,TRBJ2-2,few,CASTGASSSGGALYTGELFF,TGTGCCAGCACCGGGGCGTCGAGTAGCGGGGGGGCTTTGTACACCGGGGAGCTGTTTTTT
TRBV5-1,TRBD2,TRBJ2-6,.,CASTNLPIAGSGANVLTF,TGCGCCAGCACCAACCTTCCCATAGCGGGCTCTGGGGCCAACGTCCTGACTTTC
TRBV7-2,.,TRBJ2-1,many,CASSFTENSYNEQFF,TGTGCCAGCAGCTTCACCGAAAACTCGTACAATGAGCAGTTCTTC
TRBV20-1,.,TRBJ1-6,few,CSARDSDAYPSYNSPLHF,TGCAGTGCTAGAGATTCCGACGCTTACCCCTCCTATAATTCACCCCTCCACTTT
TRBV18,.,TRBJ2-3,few,CASSPRTESTDTQYF,TGTGCCAGCTCACCAAGGACAGAATCCACAGATACGCAGTATTTT
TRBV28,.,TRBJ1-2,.,CASSLSGRNRSYGYTF,TGTGCCAGCAGTCTCTCCGGGAGAAACCGGAGCTATGGCTACACCTTC
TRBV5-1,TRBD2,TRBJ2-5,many,CASSPGLAGTQETQYF,TGCGCCAGCAGCCCGGGACTAGCGGGGACCCAAGAGACCCAGTACTTC
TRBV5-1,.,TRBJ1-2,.,CASSRGARDAGYTF,TGCGCCAGCAGCCGGGGTGCCAGAGACGCTGGCTACACCTTC
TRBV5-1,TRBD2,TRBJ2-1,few,CASSWTSFYNEQFF,TGCGCCAGCAGCTGGACTAGTTTCTACAATGAGCAGTTCTTC
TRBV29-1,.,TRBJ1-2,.,CSTPGAFYGYTF,TGCAGCACTCCCGGGGCCTTCTATGGCTACACCTTC
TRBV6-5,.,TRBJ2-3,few,CASSRTGYSTDTQYF,TGTGCCAGCAGCAGGACGGGGTATAGCACAGATACGCAGTATTTT
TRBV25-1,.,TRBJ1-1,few,CASSEPPGEAFF,TGTGCCAGCAGTGAGCCCCCCGGCGAAGCTTTCTTT
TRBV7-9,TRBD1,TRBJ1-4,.,CASSPRTGTSEKLFF,TGTGCCAGCAGCCCCCGGACAGGCACAAGTGAAAAACTGTTTTTT
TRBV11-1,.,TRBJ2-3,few,CASRRTLTDTQYF,TGTGCCAGCAGACGGACCCTCACAGATACGCAGTATTTT